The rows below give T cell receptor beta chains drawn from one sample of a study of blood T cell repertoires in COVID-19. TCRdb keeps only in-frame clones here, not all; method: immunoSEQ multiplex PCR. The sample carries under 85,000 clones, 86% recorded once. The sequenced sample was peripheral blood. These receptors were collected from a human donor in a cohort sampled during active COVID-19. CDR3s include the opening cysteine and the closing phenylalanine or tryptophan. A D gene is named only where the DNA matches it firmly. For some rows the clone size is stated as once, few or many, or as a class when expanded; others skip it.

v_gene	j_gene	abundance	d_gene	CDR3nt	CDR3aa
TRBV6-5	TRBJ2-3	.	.	TGTGCCAGCAGTTACAGCCCACTCCGCACAGATACGCAGTATTTT	CASSYSPLRTDTQYF
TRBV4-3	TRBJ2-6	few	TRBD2	TGCGCCAGCAGCCAAGGCGTGGCGGGGGGCTATTCTGGGGCCAACGTCCTGACTTTC	CASSQGVAGGYSGANVLTF
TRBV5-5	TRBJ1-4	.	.	TGTGCCAGCAGCTTGGTTACAGCAACTAATGAAAAACTGTTTTTT	CASSLVTATNEKLFF
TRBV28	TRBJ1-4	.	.	TGTGCCAGCAGTCAAGACCTCCCGGGAATTGAAAAACTGTTTTTT	CASSQDLPGIEKLFF
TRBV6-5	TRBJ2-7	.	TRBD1	TGTGCCAGCTCCAAGTTCTGGGACAGGGCCTACGAGCAGTACTTC	CASSKFWDRAYEQYF
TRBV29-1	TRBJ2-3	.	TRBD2	TGCAGCGCTCGATCCGGGGGGACAGATACGCAGTATTTT	CSARSGGTDTQYF
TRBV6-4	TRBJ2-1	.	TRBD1	TGTGCCAGCAGTCTGACAGGGGCTTACAATGAGCAGTTCTTC	CASSLTGAYNEQFF
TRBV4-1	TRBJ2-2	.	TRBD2	TGCGCCAGCAGCCAAAACGGACTAGCGGGGGGGCGGACCGGGGAGCTGTTTTTT	CASSQNGLAGGRTGELFF
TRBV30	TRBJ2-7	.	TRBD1	TGTGCCTGGTCTCTTGGGACAGCTAAAATCTACGAGCAGTACTTC	CAWSLGTAKIYEQYF
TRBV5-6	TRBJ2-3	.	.	TGTGCCAGCAGCTTCCTCAGGGCGAATACGCAGTATTTT	CASSFLRANTQYF
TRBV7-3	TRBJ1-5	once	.	TGTGCCAGCAGCTGCCCGGACAGATCCAATCAGCCCCAGCATTTT	CASSCPDRSNQPQHF
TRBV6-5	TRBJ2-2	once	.	TGTGCCAGCAGTTACTCCCGGAGAACGAACACCGGGGAGCTGTTTTTT	CASSYSRRTNTGELFF
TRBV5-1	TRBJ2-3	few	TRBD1	TGCGCCAGCAGCTCGGGACAGGGGACAGATACGCAGTATTTT	CASSSGQGTDTQYF
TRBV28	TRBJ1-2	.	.	TGTGCCAGCAGTTTGACGGGCTATGGCTACACCTTC	CASSLTGYGYTF
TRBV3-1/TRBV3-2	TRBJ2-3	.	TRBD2	TGTGCCAGCAGCAGTAGCGGGGGCCCCGGGGCGGCAGATACGCAGTATTTT	CASSSSGGPGAADTQYF
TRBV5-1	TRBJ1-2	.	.	TGCGCCAGCAGCTTGGCCGGAACAGAAAAAGCTGGCGGCTACACCTTC	CASSLAGTEKAGGYTF
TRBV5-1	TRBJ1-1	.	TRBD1	TGCGCCAGCAGCCAGAACACAGGGGTGAACACTGAAGCTTTCTTT	CASSQNTGVNTEAFF
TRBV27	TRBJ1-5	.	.	TGTGCCAGCAGTTTTTCGGGAGAATACAATCAGCCCCAGCATTTT	CASSFSGEYNQPQHF
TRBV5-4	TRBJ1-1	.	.	TGTGCCAGCAGCTTGGGGGGCCAGGACACGAACACTGAAGCTTTCTTT	CASSLGGQDTNTEAFF
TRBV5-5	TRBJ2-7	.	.	TGTGCCAGCAGCTTGGTTGAGGGTTGGGGCTCCTACGAGCAGTACTTC	CASSLVEGWGSYEQYF
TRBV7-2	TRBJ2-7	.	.	TGTGCCAGCAGCTCGAGGGCTGGGAGCTCCTACGAGCAGTACTTC	CASSSRAGSSYEQYF
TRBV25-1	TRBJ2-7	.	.	TGTGCCAGCAGTGAATTGGTAACCAGAAATTCCTACGAGCAGTACTTC	CASSELVTRNSYEQYF
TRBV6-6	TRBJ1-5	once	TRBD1	TGTGCCAGCAGTCCTAACCCCGGGACAGGAAATCAGCCCCAGCATTTT	CASSPNPGTGNQPQHF
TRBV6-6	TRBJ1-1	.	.	TGTGCCAGCAGTTACCCTGAGGCGCCCGACAACACTGAAGCTTTCTTT	CASSYPEAPDNTEAFF